These 24 T cell receptor beta chains came from one sample sequenced in a study of blood T cell repertoires in COVID-19. TCRdb keeps only in-frame clones here, not all; method: immunoSEQ multiplex PCR. The sample contains 250,000 to 300,000 clones, around four fifths of which appear only once. The sequenced sample consisted of peripheral blood. These receptors all come from a man aged 55 to 69 who had recovered from COVID-19.

J is TRBJ2-7 and V is TRBV3-1 (or the pseudogene TRBV3-2); a possible D gene is TRBD2 (6 bases). V lost 2 bases and J lost 6, with 17 bases in between. Germline V gives CDR1 LGHDT, CDR2 YNNKEL (reference sequence). There are 15 residues in the CDR3. CDR3 protein: CASSQSRGGGSEQYF. In nucleotides, the CDR3 is TGTGCCAGCAGCCAATCTAGGGGAGGAGGGAGCGAGCAGTACTTC.

The chain combines TRBV18 with TRBJ2-3; D may be TRBD2 (5 bases). The CDR3 has 16 amino acids. The ends were cut back, 0 bases at V and 5 bases at J, with 15 bases in the middle. Germline V gives CDR1 KGHSH, CDR2 LQKENI. CDR3 region: CASSPPVRLGKDTQYF. CDR3 in DNA: TGTGCCAGCTCACCACCGGTGCGACTCGGGAAAGATACGCAGTATTTT. The whole variable domain, remainder taken from reference TRBV18 and TRBJ2-3, is NAGVMQNPRHLVRRRGQEARLRCSPMKGHSHVYWYRQLPEEGLKFMVYLQKENIIDESGMPKERFSAEFPKEGPSILRIQQVVRGDSAAYFCASSPPVRLGKDTQYFGPGTRLTVL.

DNA of the CDR3: TGTGCCAGTAGTATTAGGGGACTAGCGGCGAACACCGGGGAGCTGTTTTTT. This codes for CASSIRGLAANTGELFF. V gene TRBV19 combines with J gene TRBJ2-2; 11 bases are shared with TRBD2. The J segment lost 0 bases and the V segment lost 3 bases, leaving 3 bases of the junction unmatched. Germline CDR1 is LNHDA and CDR2 is SQIVND (reference sequence). The CDR3 has 17 residues.

The rearrangement joins TRBV6-5 to TRBJ2-3, with TRBD1 matching 7 bases. The CDR3 contains 15 residues. Germline-derived CDR1 and CDR2 are MNHEY and SVGAGI. The V gene end was trimmed by 3 bases and the J gene end by 7 bases; junction bases not matched to a gene: 10. This chain's CDR3 is CASSYTGAGVNTQYF. CDR3 DNA: TGTGCCAGCAGTTATACAGGGGCTGGGGTGAATACGCAGTATTTT.

The chain couples TRBV28 to TRBJ1-5, with D maybe TRBD1 (5 bases). The CDR3 has 16 amino acids. The ends were cut back, 2 bases at V and 0 bases at J, with 11 bases in the middle. Germline V gives CDR1 MDHEN, CDR2 SYDVKM. The DNA of the CDR3 is TGTGCCAGCAGTTTAGACACAGGCAATAGCAATCAGCCCCAGCATTTT. It yields the protein CASSLDTGNSNQPQHF.

This chain links TRBV19 with TRBJ2-5, with 7 bases identical to TRBD2. J gave up 5 bases and V 4 bases, and 10 bases lay outside the gene matches. Germline V gene sequence: CDR1 LNHDA, CDR2 SQIVND (reference sequence). The CDR3 covers 15 residues. The CDR3 DNA is TGTGCCAGTAGTAGTCTGGACGGGGGGAGGGAGACCCAGTACTTC. This gives the protein CASSSLDGGRETQYF.

The chain uses TRBV10-3 and TRBJ2-1; the match to TRBD1 covers 10 bases. The V and J ends lost 4 bases and 8 bases, in that order; junction bases with no gene match: 8. Germline CDR1 reads ENHRY; CDR2 reads SYGVKD. The CDR3 runs to 15 residues. CDR3 nucleotide sequence: TGTGCCATCAGTGCTTTGGACAGGGGGAGGGATGAGCAGTTCTTC. Amino acids: CAISALDRGRDEQFF.

V and J are TRBV30 and TRBJ2-1; the match to TRBD1 covers 8 bases. The V and J ends lost 3 bases and 7 bases, in that order; junction bases with no gene match: 11. CDR1 and CDR2 (germline): GTSNPN, SVGIG (reference sequence). CDR3 size: 15 residues. DNA for the CDR3: TGTGCCTGGAGCCCCGGGGGACAGGCTATTAATGAGCAGTTCTTC. Its protein product is CAWSPGGQAINEQFF.

This clone appeared once. This sequence joins TRBV5-4 and TRBJ2-4, with D maybe TRBD1 (6 bases). The CDR3 is made up of 15 amino acids. Per germline, CDR1 SGHNT and CDR2 YYREEE (reference sequence). Trimming removed 4 bases at V and 0 bases at J, with 11 bases between. The CDR3 DNA is TGTGCCAGCAGCCCAACAGGGATAGCCAAAAACATTCAGTACTTC. Residues: CASSPTGIAKNIQYF.

The chain has TRBV6-5 and TRBJ1-4; D unresolved. Trimming removed 6 bases at V and 3 bases at J, with 8 bases between. CDR1 and CDR2 (germline): MNHEY, SVGAGI. The CDR3 spans 13 residues. Here the CDR3 reads CASSPVANEKLFF. CDR3 nucleotide sequence: TGTGCCAGCAGCCCAGTGGCTAATGAAAAACTGTTTTTT.

The J gene is TRBJ2-1, the V gene TRBV6-5; 8 positions agree with TRBD2. This CDR3 is built from 15 residues. Losses at the gene ends were 6 bases for V and 5 bases for J; bases not matched to a gene: 9. The germline CDR1 and CDR2 sequences are MNHEY and SVGAGI. The CDR3 DNA follows: TGTGCCAGCAGACACACTAGCGGTGGGAACAATGAGCAGTTCTTC. Amino acids: CASRHTSGGNNEQFF.

The rearrangement joins TRBV7-8 to TRBJ2-6, with 12 bases that match TRBD2. Germline V CDR1 and CDR2: SGHVS, FQNEAQ. The trim removed 5 bases at V and 4 bases at J, leaving 6 bases unmatched. The CDR3 is made up of 17 amino acids. As DNA, the CDR3 is TGTGCCAGCAGCGCCTGGACTAGCGGGACAGGGGCCAACGTCCTGACTTTC. It encodes CASSAWTSGTGANVLTF.

The chain couples TRBV29-1 to TRBJ2-1; D possibly corresponds to TRBD1 (5 bases). The germline V and J ends were trimmed by 4 bases and 4 bases, with 8 bases remaining between them. This CDR3 spans 12 amino acids. CDR1 and CDR2 from the germline V gene are SQVTM and ANQGSEA. CDR3 sequence reads: CSVGSGYNEQFF. CDR3 in DNA: TGCAGCGTTGGTTCAGGGTACAATGAGCAGTTCTTC.

The CDR3 loop is CASSGTSGVLTGELFF. CDR3 nucleotide sequence: TGCGCCAGCAGTGGGACTAGCGGGGTCCTAACCGGGGAGCTGTTTTTT. The chain joins TRBV10-1 to TRBJ2-2; 12 bases fit TRBD2. The CDR3 is 16 amino acids. The V gene end was trimmed by 4 bases and the J gene end by 5 bases; junction bases not matched to a gene: 5. Germline V gene data show CDR1 as WNHNN and CDR2 as SYGVQD (reference sequence).

The V gene is TRBV27, the J gene TRBJ1-1, with D perhaps matching TRBD1 (6 bases). The V gene's germline CDR1 is MNHEY and CDR2 SMNVEV (reference sequence). This CDR3 is 17 amino acids long. V dropped 5 bases and J dropped 4 bases, with 23 bases sitting between them. This CDR3 reads CASSPKQGSGLGTEAFF. The CDR3 bases are TGTGCCAGCAGTCCCAAACAGGGTTCGGGGTTGGGCACTGAAGCTTTCTTT.

The rearrangement joins TRBV12-3 or TRBV12-4 to TRBJ1-1; D not certain. The V gene lost 6 bases and the J gene lost 4 bases, with 12 bases spanning the gap. This CDR3 spans 13 amino acids. CDR3 coding DNA: TGTGCCAGCAGCACTGACTTCTTCACTGAAGCTTTCTTT. Translated, it gives CASSTDFFTEAFF.

CDR3 bases: TGTGCCAGCAGCTTGGGCCACGGGACAGGCCCCGAGACCCAGTACTTC. Protein product: CASSLGHGTGPETQYF. J is TRBJ2-5 and V is TRBV5-6; 8 nucleotides align to TRBD1. V lost 0 bases to trimming and J lost 5 bases; unmatched junction nucleotides: 9. Germline V CDR1 and CDR2: SGHDT, YYEEEE. The CDR3 sequence is 16 residues long.

V gene TRBV7-2 combines with J gene TRBJ1-1; D might be TRBD1 (6 bases). The germline V and J ends were trimmed by 5 bases and 4 bases, with 14 bases remaining between them. The CDR3 spans 14 residues. The germline gives CDR1 SGHTA, CDR2 FQGNSA. Here the CDR3 DNA reads TGTGCCAGCAGCCCTCGACAGGCGGCCACTGAAGCTTTCTTT. This gives the protein CASSPRQAATEAFF.

The chain uses TRBV3-1 (or the pseudogene TRBV3-2) and TRBJ1-3; 8 positions agree with TRBD1. Germline V lookup: CDR1 LGHDT, CDR2 YNNKEL (reference sequence). J lost 0 bases, V lost 0 bases, and 7 bases had no gene match. The CDR3 runs 18 residues. Here the CDR3 reads CASSQDLGTGPSGNTIYF. The CDR3 DNA reads as TGTGCCAGCAGCCAAGATTTGGGGACAGGCCCCTCTGGAAACACCATATATTTT.

The V call is TRBV10-3, the J call TRBJ2-2, with 12 bases fitting TRBD2. Germline trimming cut 3 bases from V and 7 bases from J; bases unmatched to any gene: 3. Per germline, CDR1 ENHRY and CDR2 SYGVKD. This CDR3 has 15 residues. Written as DNA, the CDR3 is TGTGCCATCAGTGACGGACTAGCGGGGCTCGGGGAGCTGTTTTTT. Its protein product is CAISDGLAGLGELFF.

This chain joins TRBV30 and TRBJ2-2; TRBD2 might be the D (6 bases). Deletions cut 2 bases from V and 0 bases from J, with 13 bases between. The CDR3 runs to 16 residues. The germline V gene has CDR1 GTSNPN and CDR2 SVGIG (reference sequence). DNA for the CDR3: TGTGCCTGGAGTTTTATGACGGGGGCGAACACCGGGGAGCTGTTTTTT. It translates to CAWSFMTGANTGELFF.

This chain uses TRBV7-9 with TRBJ1-6, with D perhaps matching TRBD1 (6 bases). Germline loops: CDR1 SEHNR, CDR2 FQNEAQ (reference sequence). Trimming cost V 4 bases and J 8 bases, with 6 bases left between them. The length of the CDR3 is 12 residues. CDR3 nucleotide sequence: TGTGCCAGCAGCTCAGGGGATTCACCCCTCCACTTT. Protein product: CASSSGDSPLHF.

The chain links TRBV7-8 to TRBJ1-6; possibly TRBD1 for D (5 bases). The CDR3 length is 15 residues. V was clipped by 5 bases and J by 9 bases, with 17 bases between them. Germline lookup yields CDR1 SGHVS and CDR2 FQNEAQ. This CDR3 is CASSPLAGVGSPLHF. In DNA, the CDR3 is TGTGCCAGCAGCCCCTTAGCGGGGGTGGGTTCACCCCTCCACTTT.

This chain connects TRBV6-4 to TRBJ2-5; tentative D call: TRBD1 (6 bases). CDR3 size: 18 residues. V was trimmed by 7 bases and J by 0 bases, leaving 24 bases between them. Germline V gene lookup returns CDR1 MRHNA and CDR2 SNTAGT. The CDR3 loop is CASNRISGDTSYQETQYF. DNA of the CDR3: TGTGCCAGCAACCGTATATCAGGGGACACCTCGTACCAAGAGACCCAGTACTTC.